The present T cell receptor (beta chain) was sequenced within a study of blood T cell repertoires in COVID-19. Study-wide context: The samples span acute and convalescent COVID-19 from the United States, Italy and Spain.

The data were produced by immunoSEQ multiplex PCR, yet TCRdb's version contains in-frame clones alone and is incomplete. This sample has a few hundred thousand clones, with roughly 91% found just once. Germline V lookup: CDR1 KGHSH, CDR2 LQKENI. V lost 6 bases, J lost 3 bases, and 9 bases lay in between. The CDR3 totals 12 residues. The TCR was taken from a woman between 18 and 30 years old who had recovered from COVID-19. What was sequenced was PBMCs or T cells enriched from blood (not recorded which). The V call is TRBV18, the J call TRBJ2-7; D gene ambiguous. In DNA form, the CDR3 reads TGTGCCAGCTCTCAGATATACTACGAGCAGTACTTC. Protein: CASSQIYYEQYF.